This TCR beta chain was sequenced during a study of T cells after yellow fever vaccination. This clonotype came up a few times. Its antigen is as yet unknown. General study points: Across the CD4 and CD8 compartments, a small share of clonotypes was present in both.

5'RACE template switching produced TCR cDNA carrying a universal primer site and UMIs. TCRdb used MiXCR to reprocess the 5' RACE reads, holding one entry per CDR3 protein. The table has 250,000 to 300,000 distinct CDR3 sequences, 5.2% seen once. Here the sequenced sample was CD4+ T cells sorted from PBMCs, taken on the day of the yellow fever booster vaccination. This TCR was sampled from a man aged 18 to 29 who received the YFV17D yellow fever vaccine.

CDR3 nucleotide sequence: TGCAGCGTTGACCCGGGAGAAGCTTTCTTT. This codes for CSVDPGEAFF. The chain has TRBV29-1 and TRBJ1-1; D remains ambiguous. Trimming took off 3 bases at V and 8 bases at J, with 7 bases between the two ends. Germline CDR1 is SQVTM and CDR2 is ANQGSEA. The CDR3 runs 10 residues.